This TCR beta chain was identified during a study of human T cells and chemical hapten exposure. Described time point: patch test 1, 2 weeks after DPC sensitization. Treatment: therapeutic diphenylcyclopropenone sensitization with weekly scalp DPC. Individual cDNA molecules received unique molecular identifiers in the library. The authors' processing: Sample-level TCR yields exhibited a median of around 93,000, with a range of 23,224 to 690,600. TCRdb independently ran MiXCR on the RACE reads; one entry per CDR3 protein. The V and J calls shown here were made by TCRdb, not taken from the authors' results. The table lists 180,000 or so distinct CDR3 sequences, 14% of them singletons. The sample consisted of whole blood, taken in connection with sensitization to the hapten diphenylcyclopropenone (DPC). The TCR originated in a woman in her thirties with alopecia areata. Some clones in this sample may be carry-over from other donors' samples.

CDR3 DNA sequence: TGTGCCAGCAGCTTAGTGCCCGTTGGACCCCAGCATTTT. Protein: CASSLVPVGPQHF. The chain carries TRBV7-8 and TRBJ1-5; the D is unclear. The CDR3 sequence is 13 residues long. Germline V CDR1 and CDR2: SGHVS, FQNEAQ. Trimming shortened V by 1 base and J by 10 bases, and 11 bases separated the two germline ends.